One and the same sample provided the 24 T cell receptor beta chains below, sequenced in a study of shared clonotypes between healthy human individuals. As defined, naive CD8 cells were CD45RO-negative and positively selected for CCR7, with terminally differentiated effector memory CD45RA+ cells excluded. Measured with immunoSEQ multiplex PCR; TCRdb has only the in-frame clones, and not every one. Of around 1,900,000 clones listed, around 93% were seen once; the top ten hold over 1.5%. Input material: naive CD8+ T cells from PBMCs. These receptors all come from a man younger than 35 in good health. Some clones in this sample may be carry-over from other donors' samples.

V is TRBV19 and J is TRBJ2-7, with 10 bases identical to TRBD2. The V gene's germline CDR1 is LNHDA and CDR2 SQIVND (reference sequence). V lost 3 bases to trimming and J lost 2 bases; unmatched junction nucleotides: 7. The CDR3 spans 16 residues. The CDR3 DNA reads as TGTGCCAGTAGTATCGGACTAGCGGAGACCCCCTACGAGCAGTACTTC. It codes for CASSIGLAETPYEQYF.

About this clone: The sample has other DNA sequences that encode this CDR3 too. CDR3 amino acids: CASSSTEYNEQFF. CDR3 nucleotides: TGTGCCAGCAGTTCGACGGAATACAATGAGCAGTTCTTC. The chain links TRBV27 to TRBJ2-1, with D unresolved. CDR1 MNHEY and CDR2 SMNVEV come from the germline V gene (reference sequence). V was pared by 4 bases and J by 4 bases, with 8 bases between. The CDR3 runs 13 residues.

V usage is TRBV6-5 and J usage is TRBJ2-7, with 7 positions matching TRBD1. Germline V CDR1 and CDR2: MNHEY, SVGAGI. J was trimmed by 5 bases and V by 4 bases; bases with no gene match: 5. The CDR3 has 13 residues. The DNA for the CDR3 is TGTGCCAGCAGTTCAGGGACAGCCCACGAGCAGTACTTC. The encoded protein is CASSSGTAHEQYF.

The chain carries TRBV6-6 and TRBJ2-1; 8 bases line up with TRBD2. This CDR3 has 15 residues. Germline CDR1 and CDR2: MNHNY and SVGAGI (reference sequence). V lost 2 bases, J lost 7 bases, and 7 bases stayed unmatched. The CDR3, as DNA: TGTGCCAGCAGTTACCCCTTTGAGCGGGGGAATGAGCAGTTCTTC. Translation: CASSYPFERGNEQFF.

The gene calls are TRBV30 and TRBJ1-1; TRBD1 is a possible D gene (5 bases). Germline V gene lookup returns CDR1 GTSNPN and CDR2 SVGIG (reference sequence). V was trimmed by 4 bases and J by 14 bases, leaving 23 bases between them. The CDR3 consists of 13 residues. CDR3 in DNA: TGTGCCTGGATAGGGGTCAGAACTCAAGCGGGGTTCTTT. Residues: CAWIGVRTQAGFF.

The chain's CDR3 is CATSRGLAGGPTDTQYF. The CDR3 DNA reads TGTGCCACCAGCAGAGGACTAGCGGGAGGGCCGACAGATACGCAGTATTTT. The rearrangement joins TRBV15 to TRBJ2-3; the match to TRBD2 covers 14 bases. This CDR3 region has 17 residues. The germline CDR1 and CDR2 sequences are LNHNV and YYDKDF (reference sequence). Trimming cost V 1 base and J 3 bases; bases outside gene matches: 3.

The chain links TRBV15 to TRBJ2-7; TRBD2 is a possible D gene (6 bases). Per the germline V gene, CDR1 is LNHNV and CDR2 is YYDKDF (reference sequence). This CDR3 spans 12 amino acids. Trimming took off 1 base at V and 6 bases at J, with 7 bases between the two ends. CDR3 nucleotide sequence: TGTGCCACCAGCAGAGGGGGGGTCGAGCAGTACTTC. It translates to CATSRGGVEQYF.

The genes are TRBV29-1 and TRBJ2-1; D not resolved. Germline V gene sequence: CDR1 SQVTM, CDR2 ANQGSEA. V was pared by 4 bases and J by 4 bases, with 5 bases between. The CDR3 contains 11 residues. CDR3 loop: CSVGRYNEQFF. CDR3 in DNA: TGCAGCGTTGGCAGGTACAATGAGCAGTTCTTC.

J is TRBJ2-7 and V is TRBV13, with 7 bases aligning to TRBD1. Germline V gene sequence: CDR1 PRHDT, CDR2 FYEKMQ (reference sequence). The junction had 8 bases not matched to a gene; V was cut back by 4 bases and J by 2 bases. The CDR3 totals 15 residues. The chain's CDR3 is CASSSSGTVTYEQYF. In DNA form, the CDR3 reads TGTGCCAGCAGCTCATCCGGGACAGTGACCTACGAGCAGTACTTC.

In the case of this clone: This specimen includes other DNA sequences encoding the same CDR3. The rearrangement uses TRBV6-1 and TRBJ1-5, with a tentative D call TRBD1 (5 bases). The CDR3 contains 16 residues. V lost 2 bases and J 0 bases, leaving 11 bases between the germline ends. Germline V gene sequence: CDR1 MNHNS, CDR2 SASEGT. The CDR3 DNA reads TGTGCCAGCAGTGAAAGGCGGGGGTATAGCAATCAGCCCCAGCATTTT. Amino acid sequence: CASSERRGYSNQPQHF.

A note on this clone: The sample holds other DNA sequences that translate to the same CDR3. This chain links TRBV9 with TRBJ2-3, with no clear D. The germline gives CDR1 SGDLS, CDR2 YYNGEE. Between the trimmed V and J ends, which lost 0 bases and 1 base, there was a span of 6 bases. The CDR3 has 14 residues. CDR3 protein: CASSVVGGTDTQYF. CDR3 nucleotide sequence: TGTGCCAGCAGCGTAGTCGGAGGCACAGATACGCAGTATTTT.

The chain employs TRBV7-9 and TRBJ2-2; 10 nucleotides agree with TRBD2. V was clipped by 5 bases and J by 5 bases; unmatched bases: 5. Germline assignment: CDR1 SEHNR and CDR2 FQNEAQ (reference sequence). This CDR3 has 15 amino acids. CDR3 protein: CASSHLAGVTGELFF. CDR3 coding DNA: TGTGCCAGCAGCCACCTAGCGGGAGTAACCGGGGAGCTGTTTTTT. The entire variable domain, with the rest obtained from reference TRBV7-9 and TRBJ2-2, is as follows: DTGVSQNPRHKITKRGQNVTFRCDPISEHNRLYWYRQTLGQGPEFLTYFQNEAQLEKSRLLSDRFSAERPKGSFSTLEIQRTEQGDSAMYLCASSHLAGVTGELFFGEGSRLTVL.

This clone was counted once. The J gene is TRBJ2-1, the V gene TRBV7-9; D ambiguous. Trimming took off 3 bases at V and 9 bases at J, with 12 bases between the two ends. This CDR3 spans 13 amino acids. Germline lookup yields CDR1 SEHNR and CDR2 FQNEAQ (reference sequence). The CDR3 DNA is TGTGCCAGCAGCTTCCTATTACTAAGTGAGCAGTTCTTC. This encodes CASSFLLLSEQFF.

The V call is TRBV28, the J call TRBJ2-7, with a tentative D call TRBD2 (6 bases). The CDR3 totals 13 residues. Germline V gene data show CDR1 as MDHEN and CDR2 as SYDVKM. V was shortened by 7 bases and J by 2 bases, with 12 bases between the two germline ends. This chain's CDR3 is CASISGLTYEQYF. The CDR3 DNA reads as TGTGCCAGCATCTCGGGACTCACCTACGAGCAGTACTTC.

The chain combines TRBV30 with TRBJ2-2, with a weak D call TRBD2 (5 bases). V gave up 3 bases and J gave up 5 bases, with 10 bases separating them. The CDR3 contains 13 residues. Germline CDR1 GTSNPN, CDR2 SVGIG (reference sequence). The CDR3 loop is CAWREGRTGELFF. CDR3 nucleotide sequence: TGTGCCTGGAGAGAGGGCAGAACCGGGGAGCTGTTTTTT. Based on the CDR3 plus reference TRBV30 and TRBJ2-2, the full variable domain is SQTIHQWPATLVQPVGSPLSLECTVEGTSNPNLYWYRQAAGRGLQLLFYSVGIGQISSEVPQNLSASRPQDRQFILSSKKLLLSDSGFYLCAWREGRTGELFFGEGSRLTVL.

The chain combines TRBV7-9 with TRBJ2-5; 12 bases agree with TRBD2. CDR3 length: 18 residues. J lost 5 bases, V lost 0 bases, and 10 bases had no gene match. Germline CDR1 reads SEHNR; CDR2 reads FQNEAQ (reference sequence). Here the CDR3 reads CASSLASLAGGPGETQYF. CDR3 DNA: TGTGCCAGCAGCTTAGCTTCCCTAGCGGGAGGGCCGGGTGAGACCCAGTACTTC.

The table lists this clone with a count of one. The V gene is TRBV7-9, the J gene TRBJ2-7; D remains unclear. The germline CDR1 and CDR2 sequences are SEHNR and FQNEAQ (reference sequence). CDR3 size: 13 residues. Deletions cut 5 bases from V and 9 bases from J, with 17 bases between. This CDR3 is CASSPPSQLGQYF. CDR3 nucleotides: TGTGCCAGCAGCCCCCCGAGTCAGTTAGGGCAGTACTTC.

This clone was picked up one time. V usage is TRBV28 and J usage is TRBJ1-5, with no clear D. There are 14 residues in the CDR3. Germline V lookup: CDR1 MDHEN, CDR2 SYDVKM. V shed 6 bases and J shed 0 bases, with 9 bases lying between them. This CDR3 reads CASSLNHSNQPQHF. CDR3 DNA sequence: TGTGCCAGCAGCCTTAACCATAGCAATCAGCCCCAGCATTTT.

Notes on this clone: Other DNA sequences in this specimen translate into the identical CDR3. This chain links TRBV4-1 with TRBJ1-1; TRBD1 might be the D (5 bases). The V gene's germline CDR1 is MGHRA and CDR2 YSYEKL. The CDR3 has 14 amino acids. V lost 4 bases and J 0 bases, leaving 9 bases between the germline ends. The CDR3 sequence: CASSPGTVNTEAFF. As DNA, the CDR3 is TGCGCCAGCAGCCCTGGGACGGTGAACACTGAAGCTTTCTTT.

The chain combines TRBV27 with TRBJ1-5; perhaps TRBD1 as D (6 bases). V was trimmed by 6 bases and J by 3 bases, leaving 24 bases between them. The CDR3 has 18 residues. The germline gives CDR1 MNHEY, CDR2 SMNVEV (reference sequence). CDR3 coding DNA: TGTGCCAGCAGCCGGGTAGAAGTGCGGGGGCCTGTCAATCAGCCCCAGCATTTT. Translation: CASSRVEVRGPVNQPQHF.

V is TRBV27 and J is TRBJ1-3; D is ambiguous. The ends were cut back, 0 bases at V and 4 bases at J, with 7 bases in the middle. CDR3 length: 14 amino acids. In germline, CDR1 is MNHEY, CDR2 SMNVEV (reference sequence). The CDR3 here is CASSLSLGGNTIYF. The DNA of the CDR3 is TGTGCCAGCAGTTTATCTCTCGGGGGAAACACCATATATTTT.

This chain connects TRBV9 to TRBJ2-3; tentative D call: TRBD2 (5 bases). CDR3 length equals 16 residues. Germline assignment: CDR1 SGDLS and CDR2 YYNGEE. Trimming left V 7 bases short and J 2 bases short, with 20 bases between. CDR3 protein: CASGRWLVSSTDTQYF. CDR3 nucleotide sequence: TGTGCCAGCGGGAGATGGTTGGTCTCCTCCACAGATACGCAGTATTTT.

This chain connects TRBV7-8 to TRBJ2-5, with unresolved D. The V and J ends lost 1 base and 4 bases respectively, with 13 bases between them. The germline gives CDR1 SGHVS, CDR2 FQNEAQ. This CDR3 is 15 amino acids long. CDR3 amino acids: CASSLGWQRRETQYF. As DNA, the CDR3 is TGTGCCAGCAGCTTAGGTTGGCAGAGGAGAGAGACCCAGTACTTC.

Of note for this clone: The DNA is left out, because the CDR3 cannot be placed on it with certainty; the CDR3 is given as TCRdb lists it. The J gene is TRBJ1-2, the V gene TRBV27; TRBD1, the table's D call, lacks a check against the DNA. CDR1 is MNHEY, CDR2 SMNVEV, per germline (reference sequence). The CDR3 comprises 16 residues, both ends counted. CDR3 protein: CASILGRSLPNYGYTF.